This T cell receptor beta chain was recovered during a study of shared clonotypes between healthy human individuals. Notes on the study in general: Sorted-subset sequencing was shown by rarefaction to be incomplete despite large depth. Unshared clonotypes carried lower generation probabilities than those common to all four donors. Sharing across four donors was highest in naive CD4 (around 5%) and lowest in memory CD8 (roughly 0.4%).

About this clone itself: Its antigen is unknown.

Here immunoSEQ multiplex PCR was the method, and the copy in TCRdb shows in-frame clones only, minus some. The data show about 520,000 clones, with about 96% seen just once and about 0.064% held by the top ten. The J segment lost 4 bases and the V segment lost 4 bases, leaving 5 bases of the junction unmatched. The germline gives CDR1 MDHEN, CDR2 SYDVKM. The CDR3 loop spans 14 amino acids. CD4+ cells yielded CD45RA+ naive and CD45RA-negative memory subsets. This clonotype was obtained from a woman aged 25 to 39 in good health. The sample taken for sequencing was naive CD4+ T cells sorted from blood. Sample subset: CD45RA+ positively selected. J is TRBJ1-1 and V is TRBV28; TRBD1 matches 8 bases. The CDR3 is CASSSGQGVTEAFF. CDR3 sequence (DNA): TGTGCCAGCAGTTCCGGACAGGGAGTCACTGAAGCTTTCTTT.